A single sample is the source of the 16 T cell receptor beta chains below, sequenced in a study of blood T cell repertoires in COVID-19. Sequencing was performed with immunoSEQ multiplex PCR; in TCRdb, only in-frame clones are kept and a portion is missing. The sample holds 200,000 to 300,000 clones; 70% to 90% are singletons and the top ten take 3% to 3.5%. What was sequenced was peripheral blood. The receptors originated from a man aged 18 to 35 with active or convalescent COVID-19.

CDR3 in DNA: TGTGCCAGCAGCCCGGGACAGCGCCGCTACGAGCAGTACTTC. Amino acids: CASSPGQRRYEQYF. The chain joins TRBV11-2 to TRBJ2-7; 7 positions agree with TRBD1. The CDR3 spans 14 residues. Germline CDR1 is SGHAT and CDR2 is FQNNGV. V trimming: 5 bases; J trimming: 3 bases; junction bases outside the gene matches: 7. Full variable domain (remainder filled in from reference TRBV11-2 and TRBJ2-7): EAGVAQSPRYKIIEKRQSVAFWCNPISGHATLYWYQQILGQGPKLLIQFQNNGVVDDSQLPKDRFSAERLKGVDSTLKIQPAKLEDSAVYLCASSPGQRRYEQYFGPGTRLTVT.

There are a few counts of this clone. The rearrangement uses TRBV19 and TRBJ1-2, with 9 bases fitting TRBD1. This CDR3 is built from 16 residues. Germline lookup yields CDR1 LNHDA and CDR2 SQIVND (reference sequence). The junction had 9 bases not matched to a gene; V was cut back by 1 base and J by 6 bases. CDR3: CASSIAATGGPNGYTF. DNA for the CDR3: TGTGCCAGTAGTATAGCCGCGACAGGGGGTCCCAATGGCTACACCTTC.

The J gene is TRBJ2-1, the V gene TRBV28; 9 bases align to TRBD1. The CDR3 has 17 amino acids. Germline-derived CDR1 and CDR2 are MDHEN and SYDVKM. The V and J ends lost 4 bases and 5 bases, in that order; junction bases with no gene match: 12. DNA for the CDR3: TGTGCCAGCAGTTCCTTCGGACAGGGGCGGCGCGACAATGAGCAGTTCTTC. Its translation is CASSSFGQGRRDNEQFF.

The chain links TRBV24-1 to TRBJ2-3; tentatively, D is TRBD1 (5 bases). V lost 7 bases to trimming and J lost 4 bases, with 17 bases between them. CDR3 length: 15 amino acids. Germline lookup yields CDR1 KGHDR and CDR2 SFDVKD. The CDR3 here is CATSLEDTHPDTQYF. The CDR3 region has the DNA TGTGCCACCAGCCTTGAGGACACCCACCCAGATACGCAGTATTTT.

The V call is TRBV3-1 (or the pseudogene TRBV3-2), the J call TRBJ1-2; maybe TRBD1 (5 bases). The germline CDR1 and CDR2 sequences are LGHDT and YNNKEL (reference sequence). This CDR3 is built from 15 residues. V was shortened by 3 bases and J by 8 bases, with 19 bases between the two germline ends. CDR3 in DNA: TGTGCCAGCAGCCACAGCAGGGAGGAGGGTGGCGGCTACACCTTC. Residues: CASSHSREEGGGYTF.

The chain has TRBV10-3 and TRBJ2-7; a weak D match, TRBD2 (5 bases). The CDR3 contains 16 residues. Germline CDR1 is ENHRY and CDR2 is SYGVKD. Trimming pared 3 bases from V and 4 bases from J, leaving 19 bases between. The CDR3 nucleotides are TGTGCCATCAGTGATTTCGGGAAGGGAAGCAAGTACGAGCAGTACTTC. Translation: CAISDFGKGSKYEQYF.

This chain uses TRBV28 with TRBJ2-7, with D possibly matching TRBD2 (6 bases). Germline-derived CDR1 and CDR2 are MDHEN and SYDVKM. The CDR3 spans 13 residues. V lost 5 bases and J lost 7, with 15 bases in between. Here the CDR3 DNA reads TGTGCCAGCAGTCCTGTGGGGGGTTGGGAGCAGTACTTC. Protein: CASSPVGGWEQYF.

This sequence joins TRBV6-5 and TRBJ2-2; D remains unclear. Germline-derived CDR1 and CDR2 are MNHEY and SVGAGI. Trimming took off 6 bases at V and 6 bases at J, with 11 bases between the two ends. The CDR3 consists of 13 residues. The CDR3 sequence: CASSNGAAGELFF. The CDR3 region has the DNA TGTGCCAGCAGCAACGGCGCGGCCGGGGAGCTGTTTTTT.

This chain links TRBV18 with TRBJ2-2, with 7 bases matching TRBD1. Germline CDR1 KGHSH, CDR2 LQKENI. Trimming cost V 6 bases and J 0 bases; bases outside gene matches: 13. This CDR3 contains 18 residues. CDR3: CASSPRTIGTANTGELFF. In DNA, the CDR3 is TGTGCCAGCTCCCCCCGAACTATAGGGACAGCGAACACCGGGGAGCTGTTTTTT.

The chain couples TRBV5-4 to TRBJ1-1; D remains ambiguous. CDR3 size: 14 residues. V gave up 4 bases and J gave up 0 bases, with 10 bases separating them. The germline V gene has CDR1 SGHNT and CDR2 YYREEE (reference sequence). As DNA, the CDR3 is TGTGCCAGCAGCCAGGATGTGGTGAACACTGAAGCTTTCTTT. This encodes CASSQDVVNTEAFF.

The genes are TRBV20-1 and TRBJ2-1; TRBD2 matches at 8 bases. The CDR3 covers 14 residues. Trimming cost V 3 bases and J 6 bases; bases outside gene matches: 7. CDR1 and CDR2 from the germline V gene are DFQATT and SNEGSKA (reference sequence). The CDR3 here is CSASRGLASNEQFF. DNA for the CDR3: TGCAGTGCTAGTAGAGGACTAGCATCCAATGAGCAGTTCTTC.

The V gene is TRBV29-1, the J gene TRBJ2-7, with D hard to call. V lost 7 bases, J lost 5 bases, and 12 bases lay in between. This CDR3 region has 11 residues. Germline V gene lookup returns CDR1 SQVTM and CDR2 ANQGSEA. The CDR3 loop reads CSGWSRNEQYF. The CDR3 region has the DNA TGCAGCGGTTGGTCGCGGAACGAGCAGTACTTC.

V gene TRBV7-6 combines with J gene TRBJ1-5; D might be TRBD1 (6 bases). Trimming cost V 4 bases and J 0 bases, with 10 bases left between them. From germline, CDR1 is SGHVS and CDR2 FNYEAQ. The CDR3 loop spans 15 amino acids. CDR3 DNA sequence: TGTGCCAGCAGCTCTACGACAGGTAGCAATCAGCCCCAGCATTTT. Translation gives CASSSTTGSNQPQHF.

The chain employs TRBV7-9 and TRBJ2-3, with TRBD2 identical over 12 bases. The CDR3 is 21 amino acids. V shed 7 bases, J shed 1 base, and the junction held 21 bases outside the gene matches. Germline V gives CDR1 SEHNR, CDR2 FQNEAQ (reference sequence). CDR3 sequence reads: CASTKKLTSGSQQGGTDTQYF. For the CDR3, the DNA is TGTGCCAGCACCAAGAAACTGACTAGCGGGAGTCAACAGGGGGGCACAGATACGCAGTATTTT.

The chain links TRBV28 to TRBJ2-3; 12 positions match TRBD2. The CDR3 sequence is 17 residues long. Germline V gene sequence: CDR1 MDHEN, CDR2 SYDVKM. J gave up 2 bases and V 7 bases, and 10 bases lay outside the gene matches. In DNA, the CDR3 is TGTGCCAGCAATTTCTTGACTAGCGGGAGAGACACAGATACGCAGTATTTT. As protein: CASNFLTSGRDTDTQYF. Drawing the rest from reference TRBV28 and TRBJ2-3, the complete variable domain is DVKVTQSSRYLVKRTGEKVFLECVQDMDHENMFWYRQDPGLGLRLIYFSYDVKMKEKGDIPEGYSVSREKKERFSLILESASTNQTSMYLCASNFLTSGRDTDTQYFGPGTRLTVL.

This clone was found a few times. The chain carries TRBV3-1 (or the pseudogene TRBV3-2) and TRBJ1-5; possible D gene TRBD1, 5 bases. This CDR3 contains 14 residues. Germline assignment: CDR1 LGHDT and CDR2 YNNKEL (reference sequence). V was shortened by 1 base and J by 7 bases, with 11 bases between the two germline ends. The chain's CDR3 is CASSQGGGAQPQHF. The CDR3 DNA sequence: TGTGCCAGCAGCCAAGGGGGAGGGGCGCAGCCCCAGCATTTT.